One and the same sample provided the 7 T cell receptor beta chains below, sequenced in a study of control samples from healthy donors and cancer patients. Only in-frame clones appear in the TCRdb table, and some are missing; sequencing was by immunoSEQ multiplex PCR. The data show 120,000 to 150,000 clones, with about 89% seen just once and under 9% held by the top ten. Input material: blood. These receptors came from a young man in good health.

The V call is TRBV9, the J call TRBJ1-6; no reliable D call. This CDR3 is 15 amino acids long. V lost 1 base and J lost 0, with 5 bases in between. Germline-derived CDR1 and CDR2 are SGDLS and YYNGEE. This CDR3 reads CASSVIDSYNSPLHF. The CDR3 DNA is TGTGCCAGCAGCGTAATTGACTCCTATAATTCACCCCTCCACTTT.

V is TRBV4-1 and J is TRBJ2-5; the D gene could be TRBD1 or TRBD2 (6 bases each). The V and J ends lost 0 bases and 2 bases respectively, with 10 bases between them. CDR3 length: 15 residues. Germline-derived CDR1 and CDR2 are MGHRA and YSYEKL. The CDR3 reads CASSQDGGQQETQYF. Here the CDR3 DNA reads TGCGCCAGCAGCCAAGATGGGGGGCAGCAAGAGACCCAGTACTTC.

The chain is built from TRBV19 and TRBJ1-5; tentative D call: TRBD1 (5 bases). The CDR3 runs to 14 residues. V lost 7 bases to trimming and J lost 4 bases, with 14 bases between them. Germline-derived CDR1 and CDR2 are LNHDA and SQIVND (reference sequence). This chain's CDR3 is CASNRGGTNQPQHF. For the CDR3, the DNA is TGTGCCAGTAACCGCGGCGGGACGAATCAGCCCCAGCATTTT. Complete variable domain (other parts from reference TRBV19 and TRBJ1-5): DGGITQSPKYLFRKEGQNVTLSCEQNLNHDAMYWYRQDPGQGLRLIYYSQIVNDFQKGDIAEGYSVSREKKESFPLTVTSAQKNPTAFYLCASNRGGTNQPQHFGDGTRLSIL.

This clone has only one observation. This chain connects TRBV29-1 to TRBJ2-6, with 7 bases aligning to TRBD2. The CDR3 covers 14 residues. The junction had 0 bases not matched to a gene; V was cut back by 4 bases and J by 0 bases. The germline V gene has CDR1 SQVTM and CDR2 ANQGSEA. In nucleotides, the CDR3 is TGCAGCGTTGGGGGGGGCTCTGGGGCCAACGTCCTGACTTTC. Residues: CSVGGGSGANVLTF.

CDR3 amino acids: CASSEAHRSPYEQYF. The DNA for the CDR3 is TGTGCCAGCAGTGAAGCGCATAGGAGTCCCTACGAGCAGTACTTC. V gene TRBV6-1 combines with J gene TRBJ2-7; D gene unclear. Germline assignment: CDR1 MNHNS and CDR2 SASEGT. The V end lost 0 bases, the J end lost 2 bases, and 11 bases lay between the germline ends. The CDR3 has 15 amino acids.

The chain carries TRBV13 and TRBJ1-5; unclear D gene. The V end was cut by 1 base, the J end by 5 bases, with 9 bases between. The CDR3 is 14 residues long. Germline values: CDR1 PRHDT, CDR2 FYEKMQ (reference sequence). This chain's CDR3 is CASSLVREYQPQHF. Here the CDR3 DNA reads TGTGCCAGCAGCTTAGTGCGGGAGTATCAGCCCCAGCATTTT.

The count of this clone is one. This chain links TRBV30 with TRBJ1-5; D perhaps matches TRBD1 (5 bases). Germline CDR1 GTSNPN, CDR2 SVGIG (reference sequence). This CDR3 is 14 amino acids long. Trimming stripped 3 bases from V and 4 bases from J, with 13 bases between. This CDR3 is CAWSLGTGNQPQHF. Written as DNA, the CDR3 is TGTGCCTGGAGCCTCGGTACAGGTAATCAGCCCCAGCATTTT.